Included here is one T cell receptor (beta chain) sequence, with context. What it binds is not known. The junction does not match germline at one end; this may be a read error. Ophthalmopathy patients had Clinical Activity Score at least 3, NOSPECS grade at least 4, duration under 3 months. The data were obtained in a study of T cells in Graves' hyperthyroidism and ophthalmopathy. In the study overall: Staff took peripheral blood when the initial diagnosis was made, before any treatment began.

Germline-derived CDR1 and CDR2 are SGHAT and FQNNGV. The CDR3 loop spans 22 amino acids. RNA transcripts provided the source from which TCR beta CDR3 regions were amplified. A set of HTBI primers served as the primers for a first-round RT-PCR of the TCR CDR3. In TCRdb, the multiplex PCR reads were re-called with MiXCR into one record per CDR3 protein. The data hold around 500,000 distinct CDR3 sequences, with 15% to 20% observed a single time. Study conclusions and caveats: In blood, most of the thyroid clonotypes expanded above 0.001 were also present. Ophthalmopathy, as predicted by the model, came a median 6.5 months after the prediction.

The sample taken for sequencing was blood. J is TRBJ2-3 and V is TRBV11-2; TRBD2 matches at 14 bases. This receptor was obtained from a woman younger than 45 with Graves' ophthalmopathy. The DNA for the CDR3 is TGCGCCAGCAGCCAAGATAGCCCGACTAGCGGGAGGGCCGATTTCGCCGCAGATACGCAGTATTTT. Translating it yields CASSQDSPTSGRADFAADTQYF.